The T cell receptor beta chain described here comes from a study of blood T cell repertoires in COVID-19. Turning to the study itself: The United States, Italy and Spain provided the acute and convalescent COVID-19 samples. Sources were T cells, B-cell-depleted T cells, or PBMCs; the material itself was cDNA or gDNA.

TCRdb's table, derived via immunoSEQ multiplex PCR, lists solely in-frame clones and lacks some. The sample contains approximately 90,000 clones, roughly 86% of which appear only once. The CDR3 consists of 14 residues. Trimming removed 2 bases from V and 5 bases from J, with 10 bases in between. CDR1 is SGHNT, CDR2 YYREEE, per germline (reference sequence). This clone was observed a handful of times. Sequenced material: peripheral blood. The sequence was collected from a woman older than 75 with acute or convalescent COVID-19. V gene TRBV5-4 combines with J gene TRBJ2-2; D gene unclear. In DNA, the CDR3 is TGTGCCAGCAGCTTTGATTCGAGGACCGGGGAGCTGTTTTTT. This gives the protein CASSFDSRTGELFF.